These 2 T cell receptor beta chains originate from one sample sequenced in a study of control samples from healthy donors and cancer patients. Generated by immunoSEQ multiplex PCR, the TCRdb table keeps only in-frame clones and is missing some. The sample comprises approximately 180,000 clones, roughly 92% of which are singletons, and 1.1% to 1.5% rests with the top ten. What was sequenced was blood. Every receptor here comes from a young woman in good health.

This chain joins TRBV7-3 and TRBJ1-2; no reliable D call. CDR1 SGHTA and CDR2 FQGTGA come from the germline V gene. Trimming took off 5 bases at V and 3 bases at J, with 10 bases between the two ends. The CDR3 length is 13 residues. The CDR3 sequence: CASSPTADYGYTF. CDR3 sequence (DNA): TGTGCCAGCAGCCCAACAGCCGACTATGGCTACACCTTC.

CDR3 nucleotides: TGTGCCAGCAGCAGCAGGGACAGGGGACATCAGCCCCAGCATTTT. It is translated as CASSSRDRGHQPQHF. This chain joins TRBV5-8 and TRBJ1-5, with 10 bases identical to TRBD1. Germline V gene data show CDR1 as SGHTS and CDR2 as YDEGEE. With 4 bases clipped from V and 5 bases from J, the junction kept 6 bases outside the gene matches. The CDR3 loop spans 15 amino acids.